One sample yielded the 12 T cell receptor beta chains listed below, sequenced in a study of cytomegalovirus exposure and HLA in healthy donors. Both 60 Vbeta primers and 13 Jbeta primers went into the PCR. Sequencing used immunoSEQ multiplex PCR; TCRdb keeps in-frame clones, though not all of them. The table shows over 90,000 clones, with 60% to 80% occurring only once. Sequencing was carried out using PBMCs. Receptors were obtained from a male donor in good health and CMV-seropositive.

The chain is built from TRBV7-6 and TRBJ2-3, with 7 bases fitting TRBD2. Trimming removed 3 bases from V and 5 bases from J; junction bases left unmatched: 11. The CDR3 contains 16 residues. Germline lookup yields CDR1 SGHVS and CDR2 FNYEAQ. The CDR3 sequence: CASSLLAAPDGDTQYF. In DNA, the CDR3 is TGTGCCAGCAGCTTGCTAGCGGCCCCGGACGGAGATACGCAGTATTTT. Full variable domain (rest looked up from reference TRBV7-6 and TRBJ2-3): GAGVSQSPRYKVTKRGQDVALRCDPISGHVSLYWYRQALGQGPEFLTYFNYEAQQDKSGLPNDRFSAERPEGSISTLTIQRTEQRDSAMYRCASSLLAAPDGDTQYFGPGTRLTVL.

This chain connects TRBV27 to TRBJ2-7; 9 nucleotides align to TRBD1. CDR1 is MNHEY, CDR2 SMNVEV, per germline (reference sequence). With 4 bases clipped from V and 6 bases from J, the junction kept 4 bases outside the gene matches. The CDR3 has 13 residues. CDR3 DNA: TGTGCCAGCAGTTCGGGGACAGGGACCGAGCAGTACTTC. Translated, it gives CASSSGTGTEQYF.

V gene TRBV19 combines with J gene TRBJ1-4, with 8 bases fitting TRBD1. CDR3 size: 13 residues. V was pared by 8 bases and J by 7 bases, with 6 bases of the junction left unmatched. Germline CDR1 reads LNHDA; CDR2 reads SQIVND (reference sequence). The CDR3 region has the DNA TGTGCCAGTGCGGACAGGGTTGGTGAAAAACTGTTTTTT. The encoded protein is CASADRVGEKLFF.

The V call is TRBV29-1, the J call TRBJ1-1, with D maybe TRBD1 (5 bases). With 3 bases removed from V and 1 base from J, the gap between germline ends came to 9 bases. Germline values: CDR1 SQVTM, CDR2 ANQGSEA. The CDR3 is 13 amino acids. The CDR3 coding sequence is TGCAGCGTTGAGGAACAGGAGAACACTGAAGCTTTCTTT. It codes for CSVEEQENTEAFF.

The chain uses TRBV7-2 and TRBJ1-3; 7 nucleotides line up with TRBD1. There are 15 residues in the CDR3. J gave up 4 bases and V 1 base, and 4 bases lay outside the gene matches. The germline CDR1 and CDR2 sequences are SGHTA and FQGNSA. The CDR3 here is CASSLVTGPGNTIYF. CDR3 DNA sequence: TGTGCCAGCAGCTTAGTGACAGGGCCGGGAAACACCATATATTTT.

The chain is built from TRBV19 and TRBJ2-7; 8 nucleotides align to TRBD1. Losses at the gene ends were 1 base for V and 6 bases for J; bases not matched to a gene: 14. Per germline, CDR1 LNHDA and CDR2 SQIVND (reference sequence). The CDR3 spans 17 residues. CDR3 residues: CASSIGPPGTGGAEQYF. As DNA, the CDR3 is TGTGCCAGTAGTATAGGACCCCCCGGGACAGGAGGCGCCGAGCAGTACTTC.

The CDR3 DNA sequence: TGCAGTGCAATACAGGGGACTGAAGCTTTCTTT. Translated: CSAIQGTEAFF. The genes are TRBV20-1 and TRBJ1-1; 7 nucleotides align to TRBD1. The CDR3 consists of 11 residues. Unmatched junction bases numbered 3, after V lost 6 bases and J lost 5 bases. Looked up from germline, CDR1 is DFQATT and CDR2 is SNEGSKA (reference sequence).

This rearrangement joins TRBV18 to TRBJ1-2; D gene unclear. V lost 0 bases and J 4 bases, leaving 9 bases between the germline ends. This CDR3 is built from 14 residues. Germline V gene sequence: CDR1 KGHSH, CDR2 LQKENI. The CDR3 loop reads CASSPPEGVYGYTF. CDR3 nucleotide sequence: TGTGCCAGCTCACCACCGGAGGGCGTCTATGGCTACACCTTC.

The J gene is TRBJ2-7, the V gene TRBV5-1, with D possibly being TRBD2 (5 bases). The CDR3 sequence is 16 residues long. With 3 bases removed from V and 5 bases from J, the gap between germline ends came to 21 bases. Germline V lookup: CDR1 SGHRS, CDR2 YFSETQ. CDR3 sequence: CASSSDSVIPGDEQYF. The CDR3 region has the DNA TGCGCCAGCAGCTCGGATAGCGTGATCCCCGGGGACGAGCAGTACTTC.

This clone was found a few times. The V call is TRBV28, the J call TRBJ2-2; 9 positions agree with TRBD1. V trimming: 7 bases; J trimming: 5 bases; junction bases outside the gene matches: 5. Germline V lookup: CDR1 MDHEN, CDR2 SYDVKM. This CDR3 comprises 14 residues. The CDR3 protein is CASTSGQGTGELFF. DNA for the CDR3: TGTGCCAGCACCAGTGGACAGGGGACCGGGGAGCTGTTTTTT.

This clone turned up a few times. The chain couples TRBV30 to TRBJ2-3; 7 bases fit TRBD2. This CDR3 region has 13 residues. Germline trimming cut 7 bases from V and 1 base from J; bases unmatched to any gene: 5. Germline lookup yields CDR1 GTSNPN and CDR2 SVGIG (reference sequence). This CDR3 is CAFNLAGTDTQYF. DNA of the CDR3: TGTGCCTTCAATCTAGCGGGCACAGATACGCAGTATTTT.

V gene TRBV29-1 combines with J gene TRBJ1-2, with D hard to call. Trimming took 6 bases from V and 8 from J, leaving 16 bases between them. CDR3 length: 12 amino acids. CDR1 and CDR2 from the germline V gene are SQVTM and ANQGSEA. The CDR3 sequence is CSVADSAGGYTF. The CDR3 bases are TGCAGCGTGGCCGATAGCGCTGGGGGCTACACCTTC.